This record covers a single TCR beta chain. Its antigen is currently not known. The sample holds no much larger clone one base away, and base qualities are not on file. Its CDR3 holds 12 amino acids, cysteine through phenylalanine. Only the CDR3 region is kept as DNA, spanning 36 bases read in frame from base 1. Trimming takes 2 bases from V and 10 bases from J, and the germline ends sit 9 bases apart. CDR1 and CDR2 are read off the germline V gene as MNHEY and SVGEGT. The sample originates from a study of T-cell memory formation after mild COVID-19 (dated by TCRdb to about 2021). For the wider study: TCR sequence clusters from the two donors were found to be largely donor specific. In two donors, T-cell clones that expanded and contracted after mild COVID-19 were followed by sequencing TCRalpha and TCRbeta repertoires longitudinally. Two young, previously healthy adult volunteers made up the cohort, one male and one female.

What the study reported, not specific to this receptor: Some responding clones were found in pre-infection memory, which suggests that pre-existing cross-reactive memory T cells took part in the SARS-CoV-2 response. The study covered only a couple of mild cases, and larger cohorts including severe cases with pre-infection samples were considered necessary. From day 15 to 85, contracting clones showed balanced CD4/CD8 phenotypes, whereas a second wave of clones that expanded from day 15 to 37 leaned towards CD4+. SARS-CoV-2 specificity of the second-wave clones peaking on day 37 was not confirmed. Contracting CD4+ clones turned up mainly in the CM and EM memory subsets, whereas EMRA was where CD8+ clones were enriched.

Ficoll-Paque density gradient centrifugation was used to isolate PBMCs. These reads were obtained on an Illumina NovaSeq 6000. cDNA libraries for TCRalpha and TCRbeta were prepared by 5'RACE using constant-segment primers, with sample barcodes and unique molecular identifiers added. RNA was extracted from every sample with Trizol reagent. Library amplification was performed in two PCR steps, and a second sample barcode and Illumina TruSeq adapters were introduced in the second step. Sequencing of the libraries was done on an Illumina NovaSeq, producing 2 x 150 bp paired-end reads. In the source study's methods: Demultiplexing of reads and collapsing into UMI-guided consensus sequences were performed with migec v1.2.7. Using mixcr v2.1.11, UMI consensuses were aligned to TRA and TRB V and J templates and then assembled into clonotypes. A clonotype was counted as expanded or contracted only if both edgeR and NoisET called the change significant, with noise models trained on biological replicates. For edgeR calls, the thresholds were a false discovery rate-adjusted p below 0.01 and a log2 fold-change of 1. As an exploratory analysis of dynamics, max-normalized trajectories of the 1000 most abundant clonotypes were examined by PCA with hierarchical clustering. Separately sequenced CD4+ and CD8+ repertoires were used to assign the CD4 or CD8 phenotype of responding clones. In-frame beta chains were kept once TCRdb had trimmed the public reads at Q25 with fastp and called clones with MiXCR. Each record represents a unique CDR3 protein, reported with the most common genes and DNA among its rows. In this record, the V and J calls reflect TCRdb's handling and not the investigators' own analysis. In all, the sample holds roughly 510,000 distinct CDR3 sequences, and 15% to 20% of those were seen once. The ten largest clones capture about 7.5% of the sample.

The TCR sequence derives from an adult woman who had mild COVID-19 (a few samples of this study predate the infection). The sample titles of this study are shuffled in the database, so cell type and time point are left out; the donor was told from shared clones. Recombination connected TRBV6-2 or TRBV6-3 to TRBJ2-1; the D gene remains uncertain. The source material was PBMCs or a T cell subset sorted from them (not recorded which). The DNA reads as follows: TGTGCCAGCAGTTACGTAGGGCCCGAGCAGTTCTTC. This yields the protein CASSYVGPEQFF.